The rows below give T cell receptor beta chains drawn from one sample of a study of CD8+ T cells in alopecia areata. Only in-frame clones appear in the TCRdb table, and some are missing; sequencing was by immunoSEQ multiplex PCR. Of more than 200,000 clones listed, 40% to 45% are singletons. The sequencing used CD4+ T cells sorted from blood, collected at roughly week 36, from a patient treated with tofacitinib. The source is a human donor with alopecia areata. Both conserved end residues are part of each CDR3. Fields, in order: CDR3 DNA, CDR3 protein, clone size, D gene, V gene, J gene. D genes are given only for firm matches. The size of a clone is reported for some rows only, either as once, few or many, or as a class for expanded clones.

CDR3nt: TGTGCCAGCAGCTTGGCGGGAGGAGGCAATGAGCAGTTCTTC
CDR3aa: CASSLAGGGNEQFF
abundance: NA
d_gene: TRBD2
v_gene: TRBV11-3
j_gene: TRBJ2-1

CDR3nt: TGTGCCAGCAGCGACCCCTACAGGGGTTCCTCCTACAATGAGCAGTTCTTC
CDR3aa: CASSDPYRGSSYNEQFF
abundance: few
d_gene: TRBD1
v_gene: TRBV9
j_gene: TRBJ2-1

CDR3nt: TGTGCCAGCAGCGCCCACCCGGGAGGAAACACTGAAGCTTTCTTT
CDR3aa: CASSAHPGGNTEAFF
abundance: few
d_gene: NA
v_gene: TRBV9
j_gene: TRBJ1-1

CDR3nt: TGTGCCAGCAGTCTCAACACTAGGGAGACCCAGTACTTC
CDR3aa: CASSLNTRETQYF
abundance: NA
d_gene: NA
v_gene: TRBV27
j_gene: TRBJ2-5

CDR3nt: TGCAGCGTTGAAAAGGGGGGGAACATTCAGTACTTC
CDR3aa: CSVEKGGNIQYF
abundance: NA
d_gene: NA
v_gene: TRBV29-1
j_gene: TRBJ2-4

CDR3nt: TGTGCCAGCACCTATGAAAAACTGTTTTTT
CDR3aa: CASTYEKLFF
abundance: NA
d_gene: NA
v_gene: TRBV6-5
j_gene: TRBJ1-4

CDR3nt: TGTGCCAGCAGCCCGCGGGACACCGGGACCTACGAGCAGTACTTC
CDR3aa: CASSPRDTGTYEQYF
abundance: few
d_gene: NA
v_gene: TRBV2
j_gene: TRBJ2-7

CDR3nt: TGTGCCAGCAGCTTAGACCGGGATCAGCCCCAGCATTTT
CDR3aa: CASSLDRDQPQHF
abundance: NA
d_gene: NA
v_gene: TRBV7-8
j_gene: TRBJ1-5

CDR3nt: TGTGCCTGGTCGTCGGGCTCCTATGGCTACACCTTC
CDR3aa: CAWSSGSYGYTF
abundance: few
d_gene: NA
v_gene: TRBV30
j_gene: TRBJ1-2

CDR3nt: TGTGCCTGGAGTGTACAAGGGTCAGGAGCATATGGCTACACCTTC
CDR3aa: CAWSVQGSGAYGYTF
abundance: NA
d_gene: NA
v_gene: TRBV30
j_gene: TRBJ1-2

CDR3nt: TGCAGCGTGTGGGACAGGAAGAGGGATGGCTACACCTTC
CDR3aa: CSVWDRKRDGYTF
abundance: NA
d_gene: TRBD1
v_gene: TRBV29-1
j_gene: TRBJ1-2

CDR3nt: TGTGCCTGGATAAAGAATACGAACACTGAAGCTTTCTTT
CDR3aa: CAWIKNTNTEAFF
abundance: NA
d_gene: NA
v_gene: TRBV30
j_gene: TRBJ1-1

CDR3nt: TGTGCCAGCAGCGGGCGGGATGAGGGGTACAATGAGCAGTTCTTC
CDR3aa: CASSGRDEGYNEQFF
abundance: NA
d_gene: NA
v_gene: TRBV9
j_gene: TRBJ2-1

CDR3nt: TGTGCCTGGAGTGTAGTCAGGGGAGAGACTGAAGCTTTCTTT
CDR3aa: CAWSVVRGETEAFF
abundance: NA
d_gene: NA
v_gene: TRBV30
j_gene: TRBJ1-1

CDR3nt: TGCAGCGTTATCAGGGCCACGGGACCAGATACGCAGTATTTT
CDR3aa: CSVIRATGPDTQYF
abundance: few
d_gene: NA
v_gene: TRBV29-1
j_gene: TRBJ2-3

CDR3nt: TGCGCCAGCAGCCCGACAGGGTCGAATGAAAAACTGTTTTTT
CDR3aa: CASSPTGSNEKLFF
abundance: NA
d_gene: TRBD1
v_gene: TRBV4-1
j_gene: TRBJ1-4

CDR3nt: TGTGCCTGGAGAAAGGGGGGGCTGGGAAGAGTAGGAAAAGAGACCCAGTACTTC
CDR3aa: CAWRKGGLGRVGKETQYF
abundance: NA
d_gene: NA
v_gene: TRBV30
j_gene: TRBJ2-5

CDR3nt: TGTGCCAGCAGCCCACGGACAGGGAACAATCAGCCCCAGCATTTT
CDR3aa: CASSPRTGNNQPQHF
abundance: many
d_gene: TRBD1
v_gene: TRBV7-2
j_gene: TRBJ1-5

CDR3nt: TGTGCCAGCAGCTTAGTGGGCAGGGGGCCGGGGGCCAACGTCCTGACTTTC
CDR3aa: CASSLVGRGPGANVLTF
abundance: NA
d_gene: TRBD1
v_gene: TRBV7-6
j_gene: TRBJ2-6

CDR3nt: TGTGCCTGGAGTCTCCTTAGAGGGTTCTCCTACGAGCAGTACTTC
CDR3aa: CAWSLLRGFSYEQYF
abundance: NA
d_gene: NA
v_gene: TRBV30
j_gene: TRBJ2-7

CDR3nt: TGTGCCTGGAGTTTCGGAGGGCTCCCTTACAATGAGCAGTTCTTC
CDR3aa: CAWSFGGLPYNEQFF
abundance: NA
d_gene: NA
v_gene: TRBV30
j_gene: TRBJ2-1

CDR3nt: TGCAGCACACGTTTTGGGGAGACCCAGTACTTC
CDR3aa: CSTRFGETQYF
abundance: NA
d_gene: NA
v_gene: TRBV29-1
j_gene: TRBJ2-5

CDR3nt: TGCGCCAGCAGCCTACGGTTGGGCGGGTCCCGTGGTGAGCAGTTCTTC
CDR3aa: CASSLRLGGSRGEQFF
abundance: NA
d_gene: NA
v_gene: TRBV4-3
j_gene: TRBJ2-1

CDR3nt: TGTGCCAGCAGCTTAACCTACAATGAGCAGTTCTTC
CDR3aa: CASSLTYNEQFF
abundance: few
d_gene: NA
v_gene: TRBV7-3
j_gene: TRBJ2-1

CDR3nt: TGTGCCAGCAGCCGCCTCGCTACTAGTAGCACAGATACGCAGTATTTT
CDR3aa: CASSRLATSSTDTQYF
abundance: few
d_gene: NA
v_gene: TRBV11-2
j_gene: TRBJ2-3

CDR3nt: TGTGCCAGCAGTTACGGAAGGGATTCATCGAACTATGGCTACACCTTC
CDR3aa: CASSYGRDSSNYGYTF
abundance: NA
d_gene: NA
v_gene: TRBV6-5
j_gene: TRBJ1-2

CDR3nt: TGTGCCAGCAGCCCAACCCGGGGCCTGACCCTATACGAGCAGTACTTC
CDR3aa: CASSPTRGLTLYEQYF
abundance: NA
d_gene: NA
v_gene: TRBV5-6
j_gene: TRBJ2-7

CDR3nt: TGCGCCAGCAGCTTGGACGGCGTAGGTAGGAGCTCCTACGAGCAGTACTTC
CDR3aa: CASSLDGVGRSSYEQYF
abundance: few
d_gene: NA
v_gene: TRBV5-1
j_gene: TRBJ2-7

CDR3nt: TGTGCCAGCAGCTTAGGGTGGGGTCGAGAGACCCAGTACTTC
CDR3aa: CASSLGWGRETQYF
abundance: NA
d_gene: NA
v_gene: TRBV7-2
j_gene: TRBJ2-5

CDR3nt: TGTGCCAGCAGCAGGGGGGAGACCCAGTACTTC
CDR3aa: CASSRGETQYF
abundance: NA
d_gene: NA
v_gene: TRBV21-1
j_gene: TRBJ2-5

CDR3nt: TGCGCCAGCAGCTTGCTTAGCGGATTTATCTACGAGCAGTACTTC
CDR3aa: CASSLLSGFIYEQYF
abundance: once
d_gene: NA
v_gene: TRBV5-1
j_gene: TRBJ2-7

CDR3nt: TGTGCCAGCAGTGAGGAGGCGCCCACGAACACTGAAGCTTTCTTT
CDR3aa: CASSEEAPTNTEAFF
abundance: few
d_gene: NA
v_gene: TRBV2
j_gene: TRBJ1-1

CDR3nt: TGTGCCAGCAGCTCCGACGGACAACGCCAAGAGACCCAGTACTTC
CDR3aa: CASSSDGQRQETQYF
abundance: few
d_gene: NA
v_gene: TRBV11-2
j_gene: TRBJ2-5

CDR3nt: TGCAGCGCCTTTGTAGTTAGCGGGAGAGGAAATGAGCAGTTCTTC
CDR3aa: CSAFVVSGRGNEQFF
abundance: NA
d_gene: TRBD2
v_gene: TRBV29-1
j_gene: TRBJ2-1

CDR3nt: TGTGCCAGCAGTTCCTCGGGTAGCGGGAGACGGGAGACCCAGTACTTC
CDR3aa: CASSSSGSGRRETQYF
abundance: NA
d_gene: TRBD2
v_gene: TRBV28
j_gene: TRBJ2-5

CDR3nt: TGTGCCAGCAGTCGCAAGGGGTACGGCACAGATACGCAGTATTTT
CDR3aa: CASSRKGYGTDTQYF
abundance: few
d_gene: NA
v_gene: TRBV27
j_gene: TRBJ2-3